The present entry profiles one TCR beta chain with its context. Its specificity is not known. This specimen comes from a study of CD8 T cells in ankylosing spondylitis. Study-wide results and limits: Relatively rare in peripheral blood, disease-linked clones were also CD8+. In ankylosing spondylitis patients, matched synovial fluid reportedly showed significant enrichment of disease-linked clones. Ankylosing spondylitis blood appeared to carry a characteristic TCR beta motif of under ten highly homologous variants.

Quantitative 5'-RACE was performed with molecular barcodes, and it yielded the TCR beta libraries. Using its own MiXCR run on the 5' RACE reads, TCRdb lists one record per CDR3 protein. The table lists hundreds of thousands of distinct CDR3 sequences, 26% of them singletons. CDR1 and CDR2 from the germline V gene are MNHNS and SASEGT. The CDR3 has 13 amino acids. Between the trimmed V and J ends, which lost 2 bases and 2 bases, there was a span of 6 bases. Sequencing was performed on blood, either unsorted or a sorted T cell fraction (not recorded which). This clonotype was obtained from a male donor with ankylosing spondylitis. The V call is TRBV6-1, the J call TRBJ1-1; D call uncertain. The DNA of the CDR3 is TGTGCCAGCAGTGAACAACCTAACACTGAAGCTTTCTTT. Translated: CASSEQPNTEAFF.